This note documents a single T cell receptor beta chain sequence. Antigen unknown. This CDR3 spans 15 amino acids. Germline values: CDR1 SNHLY, CDR2 FYNNEI. Germline trimming cut 7 bases from V and 0 bases from J; bases unmatched to any gene: 3. Measured with immunoSEQ multiplex PCR; TCRdb has only the in-frame clones, and not every one. The sample comprises some 86,000 clones, 88% of which are singletons, and approximately 0.28% rests with the top ten. This specimen comes from a study of graft-versus-host responses after intestinal transplantation. Points from the study as a whole: Early declines in HvG clones that occurred post-transplant were associated with peak circulating GvH clone levels.

The receptor was derived from a human donor who was the organ donor for an intestinal transplant. The sample consisted of unstimulated CD4+ T cells sorted from spleen or lymph node cells, taken before transplant. The J gene is TRBJ2-3, the V gene TRBV2; 11 bases fit TRBD1. CDR3 DNA sequence: TGTGCCAGCACTGGGACAGGGGGGAGCACAGATACGCAGTATTTT. Translation: CASTGTGGSTDTQYF. Variable domain in full (rest from reference TRBV2 and TRBJ2-3): EPEVTQTPSHQVTQMGQEVILRCVPISNHLYFYWYRQILGQKVEFLVSFYNNEISEKSEIFDDQFSVERPDGSNFTLKIRSTKLEDSAMYFCASTGTGGSTDTQYFGPGTRLTVL.